Listed below are T cell receptor beta chains from one sample, sequenced in a study of cytomegalovirus exposure and HLA in healthy donors. TCRdb keeps only in-frame clones here, not all; method: immunoSEQ multiplex PCR. The repertoire holds fewer than 150,000 clones, approximately 91% seen once, with 1.4% to 1.5% in the top ten. Material: PBMCs. These receptors all come from a man aged 25 to 45 in good health and CMV-seronegative. CDR3s leave out the opening cysteine and the closing phenylalanine or tryptophan. D genes are given only for firm matches.

v_call	j_call	d_call	cdr3_aa
TRBV2	TRBJ2-3	TRBD2	ASSALAGGPSDTQY
TRBV4-3	TRBJ2-1	TRBD2	ASSPSGTSLGGNEQF
TRBV2	TRBJ1-5	TRBD1	ASLRETGAVQPQH
TRBV30	TRBJ1-2	TRBD1	AWMTGDYYGYT
TRBV7-2	TRBJ1-5	-	ASSLDRAGNQPQH
TRBV30	TRBJ2-3	TRBD2	AWRLAGSTDTQY
TRBV2	TRBJ1-4	-	ASRLGPREKLF
TRBV11-2	TRBJ2-3	-	ASSSFGGGRTDTQY
TRBV11-2	TRBJ2-7	-	ASSLGGSIYEQY
TRBV15	TRBJ2-6	-	ATSNFTGANVLT
TRBV2	TRBJ2-3	TRBD1	ASRFRGLADTQY
TRBV14	TRBJ2-1	TRBD2	ASSLAGLAGGRGNEQF
TRBV9	TRBJ2-5	TRBD1	ASSARRTGGQETQY
TRBV30	TRBJ1-2	TRBD1	AWSPTRGRGREGGYT
TRBV19	TRBJ1-5	-	ASQRTLGNQPQH
TRBV14	TRBJ2-4	-	ASSRQVGIQY
TRBV9	TRBJ2-7	TRBD2	ASSPLEAGLQY
TRBV6-1	TRBJ2-1	TRBD2	ASRVVLASTNEQF
TRBV4-1	TRBJ2-4	TRBD2	ASSQEESSGISHIQY
TRBV5-4	TRBJ1-2	TRBD1	ASSPDRNYGYT
TRBV9	TRBJ2-7	TRBD2	ASSVGLAGSYEQY
TRBV4-1	TRBJ1-1	-	ASSQAPGRTEAF
TRBV30	TRBJ2-2	-	AWSRLRSANTGELF
TRBV15	TRBJ2-7	TRBD1	ATSTGPGQGYEQY
TRBV11-2	TRBJ1-4	TRBD1	ASSPYPPTGGFREKLF
TRBV9	TRBJ1-1	-	ASSPPEAEAF
TRBV6-5	TRBJ2-1	-	ASSYSFQGNNEQF
TRBV5-4	TRBJ2-1	-	ASSRGYTYNEQF
TRBV7-9	TRBJ2-2	TRBD1	ASSSTGTGELF
TRBV6-1	TRBJ1-1	-	ASWASLPF
TRBV9	TRBJ2-7	-	ASSVRVGNEQY
TRBV2	TRBJ2-3	TRBD1	ADRVTDTQY
TRBV27	TRBJ1-2	-	ASSATVSYGYT
TRBV19	TRBJ2-7	-	ASASAGGNYEQY
TRBV2	TRBJ1-5	TRBD1	ASGSSTGGNQPQH
TRBV5-4	TRBJ1-1	-	ASSLAAPNTEAF
TRBV11-2	TRBJ1-5	-	ASSLGQVHQPQH
TRBV13	TRBJ2-1	TRBD2	ASSDRLAGPSNEQF
TRBV25-1	TRBJ1-1	TRBD1	ASSLQGTVGAEAF
TRBV10-3	TRBJ2-7	TRBD1	AIRGTSGTGDPTYYEQY
TRBV7-9	TRBJ1-3	-	ASSLTQSGNTIY
TRBV10-2	TRBJ2-7	TRBD2	ASSREVLSYEQY
TRBV7-2	TRBJ1-2	-	ASSLGPARGGYT
TRBV25-1	TRBJ1-2	-	ASSEYGEGNGYT
TRBV6-5	TRBJ1-3	-	ASSPQDNSGNTIY
TRBV4-1	TRBJ2-3	-	ASSQVLTDTQY
TRBV4-1	TRBJ2-5	-	ASSQYYLGEKETQY
TRBV7-2	TRBJ1-2	TRBD1	ASSPRQGGHGYT